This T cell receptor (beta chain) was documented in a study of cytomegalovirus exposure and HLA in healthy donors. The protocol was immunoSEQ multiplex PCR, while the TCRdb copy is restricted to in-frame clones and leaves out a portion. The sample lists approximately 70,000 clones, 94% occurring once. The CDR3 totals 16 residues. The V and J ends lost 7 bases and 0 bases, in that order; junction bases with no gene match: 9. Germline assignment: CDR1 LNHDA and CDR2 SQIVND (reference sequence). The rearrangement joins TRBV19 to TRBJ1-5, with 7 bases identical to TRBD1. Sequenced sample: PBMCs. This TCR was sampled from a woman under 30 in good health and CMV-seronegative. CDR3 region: CASIPGDSNSNQPQHF. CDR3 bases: TGTGCCAGTATCCCCGGGGACAGTAATAGCAATCAGCCCCAGCATTTT.